Here is one TCR beta chain with its context. These data originate in a study of blood T cell repertoires in COVID-19. Overall study: PBMCs, B-cell-depleted T cells, or T cells were the source of the cDNA or gDNA that made up the material.

Donors were grouped by their self-reported clinical history. The study counted Cohort 3 donors as recovered given two negative PCRs, clearance, or symptom resolution. In the original workflow: Reference gene primer amplification yielded estimated nucleated cell counts. Clones were read by immunoSEQ multiplex PCR, and TCRdb kept only the in-frame ones, dropping some. The V and J calls and the clone size are those of that table, but D and trimming were determined from the DNA. The sample holds 250,000 to 300,000 clones, around 90% seen once. The CDR3 runs to 12 residues. J gave up 7 bases and V 4 bases, and 2 bases lay outside the gene matches. Looked up from germline, CDR1 is SGHNT and CDR2 is YYREEE (reference sequence).

This clonotype originated in a woman aged 30 to 39 who had recovered from COVID-19. The J gene is TRBJ2-1, the V gene TRBV5-4, with TRBD1 matching over 7 bases. Sequencing was carried out using PBMCs or T cells enriched from blood (not recorded which). CDR3 in DNA: TGTGCCAGCAGCGTGACAGGGAATGAGCAGTTCTTC. Translating gives CASSVTGNEQFF.